Detailed here is one TCR beta chain. Its antigen is as yet unknown. The data belong to a study of neoadjuvant anti-PD-1 for oral cavity cancer. The wider study: Patients mostly received three to four biweekly nivolumab doses at 3 mg/kg before surgery. Patients without progression got a fourth dose around day 43. Notes on the study in general: Only a few patients per response group were TCR-analyzed; validation needed. Higher pretreatment blood Treg/Th17 ratios correlated with higher pretreatment blood and lower post-treatment tumor TCRbeta clonality.

The J segment lost 0 bases and the V segment lost 7 bases, leaving 10 bases of the junction unmatched. The CDR3 runs to 18 residues. Germline assignment: CDR1 MNHEY and CDR2 SMNVEV (reference sequence). Produced via immunoSEQ multiplex PCR; TCRdb's table is partial and in-frame only. The sample shows some 11,000 clones, about 60% of them seen only once. The specimen comprised tumor tissue, sampled before nivolumab (anti-PD-1) treatment. The clonotype originates from a person aged 40-85 years with oral cavity squamous cell carcinoma. The donor label of this sample is uncertain. The chain is built from TRBV27 and TRBJ2-6; 9 positions agree with TRBD1. CDR3 sequence (DNA): TGTGCCAGCATGAGGGACAGGGTAGTAGTCTCTGGGGCCAACGTCCTGACTTTC. Its protein is CASMRDRVVVSGANVLTF.